The 24 T cell receptor beta chains below come from one sample, sequenced in a study of molecular identifiers for immune sequencing clone quantification. TCRdb independently ran MiXCR on the PCR reads; one entry per CDR3 protein. The table lists 65,000 to 70,000 distinct CDR3 sequences, about a sixth of them singletons. Input material: naive CD8+ T cells from blood, with Jurkat cell RNA spiked in. Subset specified: FACS-sorted CD8+CD4-CCR7+CD45RA+ naive T cells. These receptors originate from a human donor in good health. Some libraries in this study had Jurkat cell RNA spiked in.

The table lists this clonotype with many counts. The chain recombines TRBV6-6 with TRBJ2-4, with D maybe TRBD2 (5 bases). Trimming pared 6 bases from V and 3 bases from J, leaving 21 bases between. CDR3 length: 17 residues. From germline, CDR1 is MNHNY and CDR2 SVGAGI (reference sequence). CDR3 protein: CASRSKVLIAGKNIQYF. The CDR3 nucleotides read TGTGCCAGCAGGTCTAAAGTCCTCATCGCGGGCAAAAACATTCAGTACTTC.

This clonotype was found many times. The chain employs TRBV30 and TRBJ2-1, with 16 bases that match TRBD2. The CDR3 consists of 16 residues. The J segment lost 6 bases and the V segment lost 5 bases, leaving 7 bases of the junction unmatched. CDR1 and CDR2 (germline): GTSNPN, SVGIG (reference sequence). The CDR3 sequence: CAWGGGTSGRGNEQFF. CDR3 DNA: TGTGCCTGGGGGGGGGGGACTAGCGGGAGGGGCAATGAGCAGTTCTTC. The full variable domain, completed using reference TRBV30 and TRBJ2-1, is SQTIHQWPATLVQPVGSPLSLECTVEGTSNPNLYWYRQAAGRGLQLLFYSVGIGQISSEVPQNLSASRPQDRQFILSSKKLLLSDSGFYLCAWGGGTSGRGNEQFFGPGTRLTVL.

This clonotype was found many times. The germline gene is not matched at one end of the junction; a read error may be the cause. V gene TRBV5-4 combines with J gene TRBJ2-2; D remains unclear. This CDR3 comprises 14 residues. The germline V gene has CDR1 SGHNT and CDR2 YYREEE (reference sequence). In DNA form, the CDR3 reads TGTGCCAGTAGCTTAGGGTTCGGGACCGGGGAGCTGTTTTTT. The encoded protein is CASSLGFGTGELFF. Drawing the rest from reference TRBV5-4 and TRBJ2-2, the complete variable domain is ETGVTQSPTHLIKTRGQQVTLRCSSQSGHNTVSWYQQALGQGPQFIFQYYREEENGRGNFPPRFSGLQFPNYSSELNVNALELDDSALYLCASSLGFGTGELFFGEGSRLTVL.

This clonotype was picked up many times. J is TRBJ2-7 and V is TRBV19; D unresolved. The CDR3 loop spans 10 amino acids. Germline CDR1 and CDR2: LNHDA and SQIVND (reference sequence). CDR3 in DNA: TGTGCTCCTACTGAACACGAGCAGTACTTC. This translates into CAPTEHEQYF. The full variable domain, with the rest looked up from reference TRBV19 and TRBJ2-7, is DGGITQSPKYLFRKEGQNVTLSCEQNLNHDAMYWYRQDPGQGLRLIYYSQIVNDFQKGDIAEGYSVSREKKESFPLTVTSAQKNPTAFYLCAPTEHEQYFGPGTRLTVT.

The CDR3 spells CATSARLGAGGEQYF. As DNA, the CDR3 is TGTGCCACCAGCGCTAGACTGGGAGCGGGAGGCGAGCAGTACTTC. V gene TRBV15 combines with J gene TRBJ2-7; TRBD2 matches 9 bases. CDR1 is LNHNV, CDR2 YYDKDF, per germline (reference sequence). The CDR3 spans 15 residues. V lost 5 bases and J lost 6; bases outside the gene matches: 11.

This clonotype was counted many times. CDR3 amino acids: CASSLGRTGVVNEQFF. The CDR3 coding sequence is TGTGCCAGCAGTTTAGGACGGACAGGGGTCGTGAATGAGCAGTTCTTC. The chain recombines TRBV12-3 or TRBV12-4 with TRBJ2-1; 9 bases are a match to TRBD1. V gave up 1 base and J gave up 7 bases; unmatched junction bases: 8. CDR3 length equals 16 residues.

This clonotype was counted ten times or more. The chain carries TRBV9 and TRBJ1-1; 7 bases are shared with TRBD1. The junction had 17 bases not matched to a gene; V was cut back by 3 bases and J by 0 bases. The CDR3 covers 19 residues. CDR1 is SGDLS and CDR2 is YYNGEE in the germline V gene. CDR3 amino acids: CASSATWDSIGVMNTEAFF. The CDR3 coding sequence is TGTGCCAGCAGCGCGACCTGGGACAGCATAGGGGTGATGAACACTGAAGCTTTCTTT.

This sequence joins TRBV11-2 and TRBJ2-7, with D perhaps TRBD2 (6 bases). CDR1 is SGHAT, CDR2 FQNNGV, per germline. The ends were cut back, 1 base at V and 4 bases at J, with 8 bases in the middle. This CDR3 region has 13 residues. The CDR3 loop is CASSLGGVYEQYF. The CDR3 nucleotides read TGTGCCAGCAGCTTAGGGGGGGTGTACGAGCAGTACTTC.

At least ten counts were recorded for this clonotype. The chain is built from TRBV27 and TRBJ2-3; D is unresolved. V lost 6 bases and J lost 1, with 11 bases in between. CDR1 MNHEY and CDR2 SMNVEV come from the germline V gene (reference sequence). The CDR3 length is 14 residues. This CDR3 reads CASRYRTGTDTQYF. The CDR3 coding sequence is TGTGCCAGCAGGTATCGGACGGGCACAGATACGCAGTATTTT.

This clonotype was seen ten or more times. The chain employs TRBV7-9 and TRBJ2-7, with 8 bases lining up with TRBD1. The CDR3 spans 15 residues. Germline CDR1 SEHNR, CDR2 FQNEAQ (reference sequence). The junction had 6 bases not matched to a gene; V was cut back by 1 base and J by 4 bases. CDR3 nucleotide sequence: TGTGCCAGCAGCTTAGAGGACAGGGTCTTGTACGAGCAGTACTTC. Protein: CASSLEDRVLYEQYF.

This clonotype showed up many times. This chain uses TRBV19 with TRBJ1-2, with D hard to call. The CDR3 loop spans 13 amino acids. Trimming shortened V by 3 bases and J by 7 bases, and 12 bases separated the two germline ends. Germline CDR1 and CDR2: LNHDA and SQIVND (reference sequence). In DNA form, the CDR3 reads TGTGCCAGTAGTATGTCGGCAGGAGCTGGCTACACCTTC. It specifies CASSMSAGAGYTF.

V gene TRBV7-2 combines with J gene TRBJ2-1; 11 nucleotides agree with TRBD2. V trimming: 5 bases; J trimming: 0 bases; junction bases outside the gene matches: 12. The length of the CDR3 is 19 residues. CDR1 is SGHTA and CDR2 is FQGNSA in the germline V gene. The CDR3 reads CASSPLAGDPSSSYNEQFF. The CDR3 region has the DNA TGTGCCAGCAGCCCACTAGCGGGAGATCCCTCGAGCTCCTACAATGAGCAGTTCTTC.

V gene TRBV12-5 combines with J gene TRBJ2-1; D is ambiguous. The CDR3 has 15 residues. Per the germline V gene, CDR1 is LGHNT and CDR2 is FRNRAP. V lost 5 bases and J 7 bases, leaving 18 bases between the germline ends. CDR3 loop: CASGRAPGLANEQFF. Written as DNA, the CDR3 is TGTGCTAGTGGTCGAGCGCCAGGATTGGCTAATGAGCAGTTCTTC.

This clonotype was seen more than once but under ten times. V gene TRBV27 combines with J gene TRBJ1-4, with 7 bases matching TRBD1. J was trimmed by 2 bases and V by 8 bases; bases with no gene match: 5. The CDR3 loop spans 14 amino acids. CDR1 is MNHEY, CDR2 SMNVEV, per germline (reference sequence). Here the CDR3 DNA reads TGTGCCAGCTATACAGGGGTGACTAATGAAAAACTGTTTTTT. Translated: CASYTGVTNEKLFF.

This clonotype appeared many times. The V and J genes are TRBV28 and TRBJ2-5; 9 bases are a match to TRBD1. Germline CDR1 is MDHEN and CDR2 is SYDVKM. J lost 1 base, V lost 6 bases, and 3 bases had no gene match. This CDR3 is built from 14 residues. The CDR3 sequence is CASSTDRGQETQYF. The CDR3 DNA reads as TGTGCCAGCAGCACGGACAGGGGCCAAGAGACCCAGTACTTC.

V is TRBV27 and J is TRBJ2-1, with D unresolved. Germline CDR1 reads MNHEY; CDR2 reads SMNVEV (reference sequence). The CDR3 totals 14 residues. Trimming took 3 bases from V and 5 from J, leaving 11 bases between them. In DNA form, the CDR3 reads TGTGCCAGCAGTTTTTCAGGAGACAACAATGAGCAGTTCTTC. Translation: CASSFSGDNNEQFF.

This clonotype was recorded at least ten times. The rearrangement links TRBV27 to TRBJ1-2, with D uncertain. The CDR3 is 14 amino acids. V was trimmed by 6 bases and J by 0 bases, leaving 11 bases between them. Per the germline V gene, CDR1 is MNHEY and CDR2 is SMNVEV (reference sequence). The CDR3 loop is CASRKVQTNYGYTF. CDR3 nucleotides: TGTGCCAGCAGAAAGGTCCAGACTAACTATGGCTACACCTTC.

On this clonotype itself: Being one base from a much bigger clone, this may be a read error. The chain combines TRBV19 with TRBJ1-1; D gene uncertain. Germline V gene sequence: CDR1 LNHDA, CDR2 SQIVND (reference sequence). The CDR3 extends over 12 amino acids. The CDR3 region has the DNA TGTGCCAGCTCGGGATCGAACACTGAAGCTTGCTTT. It translates to CASSGSNTEACF.

As regards this clonotype: Mismatch with germline at one junction end may stem from a read error. CDR3 bases: TGTGCCAGCAGCTTCCGGGGTAGCGGGAGGGCCACCTACAATGGGCAGTTCTTC. It specifies CASSFRGSGRATYNGQFF. This chain joins TRBV7-8 and TRBJ2-1, with 11 bases that match TRBD2. This CDR3 region has 18 residues. Germline loops: CDR1 SGHVS, CDR2 FQNEAQ.

This clonotype has more than one count but fewer than ten. This sequence joins TRBV4-1 and TRBJ2-5; D is perhaps TRBD2 (6 bases). From germline, CDR1 is MGHRA and CDR2 YSYEKL. This CDR3 is built from 15 residues. V lost 0 bases and J lost 7, with 15 bases in between. Here the CDR3 DNA reads TGCGCCAGCAGCCAAGAAGGGAGGAACAGCGGGACCCAGTACTTC. Translated, it gives CASSQEGRNSGTQYF.

Many counts were recorded for this clonotype. The CDR3 sequence is CASSPRDTLWETQYF. DNA of the CDR3: TGCGCCAGCAGCCCCCGGGACACCCTTTGGGAGACCCAGTACTTC. This chain joins TRBV4-1 and TRBJ2-5; tentative D call: TRBD1 (6 bases). Germline CDR1 MGHRA, CDR2 YSYEKL. The V end was cut by 4 bases, the J end by 5 bases, with 17 bases between. The CDR3 runs to 15 residues.

Details on this clonotype: A read error may be the cause here, since a much bigger clone is one base away. The chain recombines TRBV27 with TRBJ1-2; TRBD1 aligns across 9 bases. The CDR3 contains 15 residues. The germline CDR1 and CDR2 sequences are MNHEY and SMNVEV (reference sequence). CDR3 nucleotide sequence: TGTGCCAGCAGTTTACTCCCGGGACAGGGACGTGGCCACACCTTC. This gives the protein CASSLLPGQGRGHTF.

There are many counts of this clonotype. This chain connects TRBV7-9 to TRBJ2-7; TRBD2 agrees at 11 bases. This CDR3 region has 19 residues. V shed 5 bases and J 1 base; nucleotides not matched to a gene: 16. Germline CDR1 reads SEHNR; CDR2 reads FQNEAQ (reference sequence). In DNA, the CDR3 is TGTGCCAGCAGCCTCTTCTTATTTTCGGCTAGCGGGAGGTCCTACGAGCAGTACTTC. This translates into CASSLFLFSASGRSYEQYF.

Concerning this clonotype itself: A read error may be the cause here, since a much bigger clone is one base away. Because the CDR3 is missing its conserved closing phenylalanine or tryptophan, this is likely a read error. V is TRBV5-1 and J is TRBJ2-7; maybe TRBD1 (5 bases). Trimming stripped 3 bases from V and 2 bases from J, with 15 bases between. The length of the CDR3 is 15 residues. Germline CDR1 SGHRS, CDR2 YFSETQ. CDR3 loop: CASSWTWGLTYEQYL. The DNA of the CDR3 is TGCGCCAGCAGCTGGACGTGGGGCCTGACCTACGAGCAGTACCTC.